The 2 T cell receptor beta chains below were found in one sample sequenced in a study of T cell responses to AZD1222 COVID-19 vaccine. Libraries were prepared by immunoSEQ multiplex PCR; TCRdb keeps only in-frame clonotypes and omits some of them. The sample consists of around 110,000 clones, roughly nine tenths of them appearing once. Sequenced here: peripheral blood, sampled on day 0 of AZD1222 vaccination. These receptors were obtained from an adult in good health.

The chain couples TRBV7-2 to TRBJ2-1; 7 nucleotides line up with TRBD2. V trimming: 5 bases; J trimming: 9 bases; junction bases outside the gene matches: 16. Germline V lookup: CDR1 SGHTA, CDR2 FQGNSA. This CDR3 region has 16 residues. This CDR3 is CASSVNGGSRISEQFF. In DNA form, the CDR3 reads TGTGCCAGCAGCGTCAACGGGGGGTCCAGAATCAGTGAGCAGTTCTTC. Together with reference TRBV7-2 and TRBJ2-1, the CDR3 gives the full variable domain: GAGVSQSPSNKVTEKGKDVELRCDPISGHTALYWYRQSLGQGLEFLIYFQGNSAPDKSGLPSDRFSAERTGGSVSTLTIQRTQQEDSAVYLCASSVNGGSRISEQFFGPGTRLTVL.

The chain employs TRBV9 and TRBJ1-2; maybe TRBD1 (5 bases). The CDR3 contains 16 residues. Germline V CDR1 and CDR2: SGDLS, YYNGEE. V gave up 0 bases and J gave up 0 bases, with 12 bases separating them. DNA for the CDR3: TGTGCCAGCAGCGTAGGGCGTGGGGGGACTAACTATGGCTACACCTTC. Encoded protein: CASSVGRGGTNYGYTF.